This entry lists 10 T cell receptor beta chains sequenced from one sample in a study of cytomegalovirus exposure and HLA in healthy donors. The primer mix had 60 Vbeta and 13 Jbeta primers. Assay: immunoSEQ multiplex PCR; the TCRdb copy retains only in-frame clones and omits some. This table has 200,000 to 250,000 clones, around 80% appearing once. The material sequenced was PBMCs. The receptors were gathered from a boy between 10 and 17 years old in good health and CMV-seronegative.

V gene TRBV2 combines with J gene TRBJ1-1; weak D call: TRBD1 (6 bases). Germline CDR1 SNHLY, CDR2 FYNNEI. The CDR3 spans 14 residues. V gave up 6 bases and J gave up 1 base, with 12 bases separating them. The CDR3 protein is CASSKQGQNTEAFF. The CDR3 DNA reads TGTGCCAGCAGCAAACAGGGTCAGAACACTGAAGCTTTCTTT. Full variable domain (outside the CDR3, taken from reference TRBV2 and TRBJ1-1): EPEVTQTPSHQVTQMGQEVILRCVPISNHLYFYWYRQILGQKVEFLVSFYNNEISEKSEIFDDQFSVERPDGSNFTLKIRSTKLEDSAMYFCASSKQGQNTEAFFGQGTRLTVV.

This clone was picked up a small number of times. The chain couples TRBV15 to TRBJ2-1; D call uncertain. The CDR3 contains 12 residues. The germline V gene encodes CDR1 LNHNV and CDR2 YYDKDF (reference sequence). V lost 3 bases and J 10 bases, leaving 10 bases between the germline ends. The DNA of the CDR3 is TGTGCCACCAGCAGCGCTCCGAGGGAGCAGTTCTTC. Translated: CATSSAPREQFF. The full variable domain, completed using reference TRBV15 and TRBJ2-1, is DAMVIQNPRYQVTQFGKPVTLSCSQTLNHNVMYWYQQKSSQAPKLLFHYYDKDFNNEADTPDNFQSRRPNTSFCFLDIRSPGLGDTAMYLCATSSAPREQFFGPGTRLTVL.

This clone turned up a few times. The V call is TRBV7-2, the J call TRBJ1-6, with D hard to call. The ends were cut back, 1 base at V and 7 bases at J, with 8 bases in the middle. CDR1 SGHTA and CDR2 FQGNSA come from the germline V gene. This CDR3 spans 14 amino acids. This chain's CDR3 is CASSLVLRNSPLHF. The CDR3 nucleotides read TGTGCCAGCAGCTTAGTTTTGCGGAATTCACCCCTCCACTTT.

This chain uses TRBV29-1 with TRBJ1-3; weak D call: TRBD1 (6 bases). The CDR3 totals 15 residues. V was trimmed by 5 bases and J by 11 bases, leaving 25 bases between them. Looked up from germline, CDR1 is SQVTM and CDR2 is ANQGSEA. CDR3: CSVSGNRDKTFSIYF. The CDR3 coding sequence is TGCAGCGTTTCGGGGAACCGGGACAAGACTTTTTCCATATATTTT.

The V call is TRBV29-1, the J call TRBJ1-5; D is undetermined. The length of the CDR3 is 13 residues. In germline, CDR1 is SQVTM, CDR2 ANQGSEA. The V and J ends lost 3 bases and 0 bases respectively, with 6 bases between them. The chain's CDR3 is CSVEESSNQPQHF. CDR3 nucleotides: TGCAGCGTTGAGGAGAGTAGCAATCAGCCCCAGCATTTT. Full variable domain (outside the CDR3, taken from reference TRBV29-1 and TRBJ1-5): SAVISQKPSRDICQRGTSLTIQCQVDSQVTMMFWYRQQPGQSLTLIATANQGSEATYESGFVIDKFPISRPNLTFSTLTVSNMSPEDSSIYLCSVEESSNQPQHFGDGTRLSIL.

The chain couples TRBV7-2 to TRBJ2-3; TRBD2 matches 8 bases. The germline V gene has CDR1 SGHTA and CDR2 FQGNSA. Losses at the gene ends were 10 bases for V and 3 bases for J; bases not matched to a gene: 9. CDR3 length: 14 amino acids. The CDR3 loop is CATASGSVTDTQYF. The CDR3, as DNA: TGTGCCACCGCAAGCGGGAGTGTAACAGATACGCAGTATTTT.

The genes are TRBV4-1 and TRBJ2-1; possible D gene TRBD2, 5 bases. V lost 6 bases to trimming and J lost 4 bases, with 16 bases between them. The CDR3 runs to 15 residues. Germline CDR1 MGHRA, CDR2 YSYEKL. CDR3 DNA sequence: TGCGCCAGCAGTCGAGACTGGGGAGAATACAATGAGCAGTTCTTC. Translating gives CASSRDWGEYNEQFF.

The chain has TRBV12-5 and TRBJ2-6, with a tentative D call TRBD1 (5 bases). V dropped 3 bases and J dropped 4 bases, with 16 bases sitting between them. Per the germline V gene, CDR1 is LGHNT and CDR2 is FRNRAP. The CDR3 runs 17 residues. CDR3 residues: CASGFTGQKSGANVLTF. The CDR3 DNA reads TGTGCTAGTGGTTTCACAGGCCAGAAATCCGGGGCCAACGTCCTGACTTTC.

The chain uses TRBV29-1 and TRBJ2-3; D possibly corresponds to TRBD1 (6 bases). Looked up from germline, CDR1 is SQVTM and CDR2 is ANQGSEA. V was shortened by 1 base and J by 4 bases, with 12 bases between the two germline ends. The CDR3 is 14 amino acids. The CDR3 region has the DNA TGCAGCGTTGAAGGGACAGTGATTCCAGATACGCAGTATTTT. It translates to CSVEGTVIPDTQYF.

This rearrangement joins TRBV21-1 to TRBJ2-1; the table names TRBD2, a call not compared with the DNA. TRBV21-1 is listed as a pseudogene. CDR3 size: 15 residues. Here the CDR3 reads CASSTRLATHNEQFF. The CDR3 coding sequence is TGTGCCAGCAGCACCCGACTAGCTACCCACAATGAGCAGTTCTTC.